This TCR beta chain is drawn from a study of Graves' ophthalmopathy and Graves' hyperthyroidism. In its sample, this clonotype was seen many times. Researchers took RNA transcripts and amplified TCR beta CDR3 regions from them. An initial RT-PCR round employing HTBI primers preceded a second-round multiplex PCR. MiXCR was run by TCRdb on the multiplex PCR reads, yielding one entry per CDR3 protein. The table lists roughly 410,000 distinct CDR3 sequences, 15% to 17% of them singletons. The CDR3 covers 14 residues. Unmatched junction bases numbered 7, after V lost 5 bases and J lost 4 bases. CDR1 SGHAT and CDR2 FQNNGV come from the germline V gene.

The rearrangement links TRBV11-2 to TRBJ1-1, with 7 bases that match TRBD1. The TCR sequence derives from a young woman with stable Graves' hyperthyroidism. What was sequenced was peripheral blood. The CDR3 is CASSTTGRATEAFF. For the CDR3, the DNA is TGTGCCAGCAGCACGACAGGGCGGGCCACTGAAGCTTTCTTT.